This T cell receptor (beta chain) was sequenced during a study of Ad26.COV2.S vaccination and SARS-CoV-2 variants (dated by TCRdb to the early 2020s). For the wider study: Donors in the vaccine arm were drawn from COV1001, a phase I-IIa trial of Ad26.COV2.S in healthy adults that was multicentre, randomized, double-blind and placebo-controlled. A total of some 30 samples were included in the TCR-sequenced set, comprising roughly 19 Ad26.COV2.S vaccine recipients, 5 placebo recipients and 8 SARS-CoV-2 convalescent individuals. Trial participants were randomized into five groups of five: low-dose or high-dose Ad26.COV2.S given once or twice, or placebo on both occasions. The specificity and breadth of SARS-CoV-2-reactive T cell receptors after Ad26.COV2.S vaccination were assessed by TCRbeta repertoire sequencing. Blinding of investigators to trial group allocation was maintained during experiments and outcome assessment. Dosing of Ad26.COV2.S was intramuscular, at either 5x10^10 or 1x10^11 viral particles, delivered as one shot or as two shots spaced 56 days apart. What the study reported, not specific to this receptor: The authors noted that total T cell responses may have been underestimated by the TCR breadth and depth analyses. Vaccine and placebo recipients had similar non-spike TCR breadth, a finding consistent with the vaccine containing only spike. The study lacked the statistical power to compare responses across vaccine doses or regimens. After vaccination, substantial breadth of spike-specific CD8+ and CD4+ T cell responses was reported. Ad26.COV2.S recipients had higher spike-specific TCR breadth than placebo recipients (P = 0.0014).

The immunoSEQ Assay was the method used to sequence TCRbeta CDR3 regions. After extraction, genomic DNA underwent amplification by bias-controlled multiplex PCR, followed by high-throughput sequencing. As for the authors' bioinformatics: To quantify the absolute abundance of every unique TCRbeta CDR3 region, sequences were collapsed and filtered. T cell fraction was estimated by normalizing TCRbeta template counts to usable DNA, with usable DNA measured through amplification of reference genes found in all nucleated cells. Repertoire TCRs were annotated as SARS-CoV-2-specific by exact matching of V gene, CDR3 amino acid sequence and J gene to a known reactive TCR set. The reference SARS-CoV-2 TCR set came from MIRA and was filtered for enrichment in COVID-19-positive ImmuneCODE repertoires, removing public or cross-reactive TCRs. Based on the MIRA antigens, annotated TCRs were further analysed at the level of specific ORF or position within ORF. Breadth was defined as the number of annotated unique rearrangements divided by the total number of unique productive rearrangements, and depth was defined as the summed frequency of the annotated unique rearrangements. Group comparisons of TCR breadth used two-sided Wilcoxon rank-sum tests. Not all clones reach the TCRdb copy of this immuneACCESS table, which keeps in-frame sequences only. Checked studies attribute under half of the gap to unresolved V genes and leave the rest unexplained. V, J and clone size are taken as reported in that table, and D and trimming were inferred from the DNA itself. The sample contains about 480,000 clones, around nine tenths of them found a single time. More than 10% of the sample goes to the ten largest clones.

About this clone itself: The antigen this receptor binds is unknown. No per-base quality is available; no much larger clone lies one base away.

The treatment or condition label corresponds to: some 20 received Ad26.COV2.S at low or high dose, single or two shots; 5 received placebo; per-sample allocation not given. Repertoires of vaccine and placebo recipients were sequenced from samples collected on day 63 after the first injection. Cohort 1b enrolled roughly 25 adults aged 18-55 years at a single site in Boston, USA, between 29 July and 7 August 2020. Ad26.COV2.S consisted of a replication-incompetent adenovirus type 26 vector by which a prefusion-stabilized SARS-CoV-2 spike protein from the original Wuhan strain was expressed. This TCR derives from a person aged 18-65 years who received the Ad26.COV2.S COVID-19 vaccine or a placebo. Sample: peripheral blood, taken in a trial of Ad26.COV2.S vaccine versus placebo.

The DNA is as follows: TGTGCCAGTCACCACGCAGGAGCCAAAAACATTCAGTACTTC. It translates to CASHHAGAKNIQYF. The chain is assembled from TRBV7-3 and TRBJ2-4; too little of a D gene remains to name it. V is clipped by 9 bases and J by 0 bases, and the sequence between their germline boundaries is 12 bases long. Counted from cysteine to phenylalanine, this CDR3 has 14 amino acids. Here the CDR3 DNA is all that survives: 42 bases in frame from base 1. Looking up the germline V gene yields CDR1 SGHTA and CDR2 FQGTGA.